These T cell receptor beta chains were read from a single sample in a study of blood T cell repertoires in COVID-19. Profiling relied on immunoSEQ multiplex PCR, and the TCRdb table lists in-frame clones only, not all of them. The repertoire consists of roughly 160,000 clones, with around 87% occurring once and the leading ten covering under 13%. Sequenced: peripheral blood. Receptor source: a woman in her 70s with COVID-19, enrolled during active disease. CDR3s include the opening cysteine and the closing phenylalanine or tryptophan. Fields, in order: D gene, J gene, V gene, clone size, CDR3 protein, CDR3 DNA. The D gene is left open where the match is weak. A row's size may be missing; if present it is once, few, many or a size class.

>NA|TRBJ2-3|TRBV15|NA
CATSRGLTDTQYF
TGTGCCACCAGCAGGGGCCTCACAGATACGCAGTATTTT
>TRBD1|TRBJ1-1|TRBV11-2|few
CASTIDRGKYTEAFF
TGTGCCAGCACCATAGACAGGGGGAAGTACACTGAAGCTTTCTTT
>NA|TRBJ1-3|TRBV10-2|NA
CASSEWADGNTIYF
TGCGCCAGCAGTGAGTGGGCAGATGGAAACACCATATATTTT
>TRBD1|TRBJ1-3|TRBV28|NA
CASTRQGANRNTIYF
TGTGCCAGCACCCGACAGGGGGCGAATCGAAACACCATATATTTT
>TRBD1|TRBJ2-1|TRBV7-9|NA
CASSPTGGSSYNEQFF
TGTGCCAGCAGCCCCACAGGGGGGAGCTCCTACAATGAGCAGTTCTTC
>NA|TRBJ2-5|TRBV9|few
CASSERTGGETQYF
TGTGCCAGCAGCGAGAGAACCGGGGGAGAGACCCAGTACTTC
>TRBD1|TRBJ2-3|TRBV27|NA
CASSLWTGWEYF
TGTGCCAGCAGTCTTTGGACAGGGTGGGAATATTTT
>TRBD1|TRBJ1-2|TRBV4-1|NA
CASSQDSTGGENGSGYTF
TGCGCCAGCAGCCAAGATTCCACAGGGGGCGAGAATGGAAGTGGCTACACCTTC
>TRBD1|TRBJ2-3|TRBV9|NA
CASSVDPGQGARDTQYF
TGTGCCAGCAGCGTAGACCCGGGACAGGGGGCGCGAGATACGCAGTATTTT
>TRBD2|TRBJ2-7|TRBV5-4|NA
CASSLEGTRVYEQYF
TGTGCCAGCAGCTTGGAGGGGACTAGGGTCTACGAGCAGTACTTC
>TRBD1|TRBJ1-5|TRBV10-3|NA
CATRQGDDQPQHF
TGTGCCACCCGACAGGGGGATGATCAGCCCCAGCATTTT
>NA|TRBJ1-5|TRBV18|once
CASSLTLAEPQHF
TGTGCCAGCTCTCTCACCCTGGCAGAGCCCCAGCATTTT
>NA|TRBJ1-6|TRBV21-1|NA
CASSKARIPAPTYNSPLHF
TGTGCCAGCAGCAAAGCGAGGATACCGGCCCCTACCTATAATTCACCCCTCCACTTT
>NA|TRBJ1-6|TRBV7-2|NA
CASSSTGGKDSPLHF
TGTGCCAGCAGCTCTACGGGAGGAAAGGATTCACCCCTCCACTTT
>NA|TRBJ1-2|TRBV3-1/TRBV3-2|NA
CASSQRDSNYGYTF
TGTGCCAGCAGCCAAAGAGACAGCAACTATGGCTACACCTTC
>TRBD1|TRBJ1-5|TRBV6-1|NA
CATTGGSNQPQHF
TGTGCCACCACAGGGGGTAGCAATCAGCCCCAGCATTTT
>TRBD1|TRBJ2-7|TRBV29-1|NA
CSPPVEGGHEQYF
TGCAGCCCCCCAGTCGAAGGGGGCCACGAGCAGTACTTC
>TRBD1|TRBJ1-5|TRBV28|NA
CASSRNRGGQPQHF
TGTGCCAGCAGTCGAAACAGGGGAGGTCAGCCCCAGCATTTT
>NA|TRBJ1-1|TRBV20-1|NA
CSASRQGMDTEAFF
TGCAGTGCTAGTAGGCAGGGGATGGACACTGAAGCTTTCTTT
>NA|TRBJ1-4|TRBV19|NA
CASKIGRGEKLFF
TGTGCCAGTAAGATAGGAAGGGGTGAAAAACTGTTTTTT
>NA|TRBJ1-2|TRBV27|NA
CASSLSATGLNGYTF
TGTGCCAGCAGTTTATCCGCAACAGGGCTCAACGGCTACACCTTC
>NA|TRBJ2-5|TRBV27|NA
CASSFGGGGAQETQYF
TGTGCCAGCAGTTTTGGTGGAGGGGGGGCCCAAGAGACCCAGTACTTC
>TRBD1|TRBJ1-5|TRBV12-3/TRBV12-4|NA
CASSPTGEQPQHF
TGTGCCAGCAGTCCCACAGGGGAACAGCCCCAGCATTTT
>NA|TRBJ2-7|TRBV6-5|NA
CASRRDGTYEQYF
TGTGCCAGCAGGCGGGACGGAACCTACGAGCAGTACTTC
>TRBD2|TRBJ2-1|TRBV11-2|NA
CASSFNLAGSDEVF
TGTGCCAGCAGCTTTAACCTAGCGGGGTCGGATGAAGTCTTC
>NA|TRBJ1-1|TRBV5-1|NA
CASSLDRVTAFF
TGCGCCAGCAGCTTGGACAGGGTTACAGCTTTCTTT
>TRBD1|TRBJ1-5|TRBV3-1/TRBV3-2|NA
CASSLTGGSVPQHF
TGTGCCAGCAGCCTAACAGGGGGATCCGTGCCCCAGCATTTT
>NA|TRBJ1-4|TRBV30|once
CAWSVPPARELFF
TGTGCCTGGAGTGTACCCCCCGCCAGGGAACTGTTTTTT
>NA|TRBJ1-3|TRBV2|NA
CASSTGFSGNTIYF
TGTGCCAGCTCCACAGGGTTCTCTGGAAACACCATATATTTT
>TRBD2|TRBJ2-3|TRBV29-1|NA
CSVEGAGGVDTQYF
TGCAGCGTTGAGGGCGCGGGGGGCGTAGATACGCAGTATTTT
>TRBD2|TRBJ2-7|TRBV5-4|NA
CASSLGAGGLSYEQYF
TGTGCCAGCAGCTTGGGAGCGGGGGGCCTTTCCTACGAGCAGTACTTC
>NA|TRBJ1-3|TRBV11-3|NA
CASSQDSTISGNTIYF
TGTGCCAGCAGTCAGGACTCAACCATCTCTGGAAACACCATATATTTT
>NA|TRBJ2-6|TRBV7-3|NA
CASSLDFAGANVLTF
TGTGCCAGCAGCTTAGACTTTGCTGGGGCCAACGTCCTGACTTTC
>TRBD2|TRBJ2-1|TRBV5-1|NA
CASSLGVPRGGHNEQFF
TGCGCCAGCAGCTTGGGAGTCCCCCGGGGGGGACACAATGAGCAGTTCTTC
>NA|TRBJ1-2|TRBV30|NA
CAWKGNNYGYTF
TGTGCCTGGAAGGGGAATAACTATGGCTACACCTTC
>TRBD1|TRBJ1-2|TRBV24-1|NA
CATSDLGQGVTYDGYTF
TGTGCCACCAGTGATTTGGGGCAGGGGGTCACCTATGATGGCTACACCTTC
>TRBD1|TRBJ2-2|TRBV19|NA
CASSINRGNNGELFF
TGTGCCAGTAGTATAAACAGGGGTAACAACGGGGAGCTGTTTTTT
>TRBD1|TRBJ1-5|TRBV13|once
CASSRSGTGVLRNQPQHF
TGTGCCAGCAGCCGTTCCGGGACAGGGGTTTTAAGGAATCAGCCCCAGCATTTT
>NA|TRBJ1-5|TRBV6-5|NA
CASVTRVNQPQHF
TGTGCCAGCGTCACGAGAGTTAATCAGCCCCAGCATTTT
>NA|TRBJ1-2|TRBV28|NA
CASSDHSYGYTF
TGTGCCAGCAGTGACCACAGCTATGGCTACACCTTC
>NA|TRBJ1-2|TRBV28|NA
CASSLTAPNYGYTF
TGTGCCAGCAGTTTAACTGCTCCTAACTATGGCTACACCTTC
>TRBD1|TRBJ1-1|TRBV30|once
CAWRQGAEAFF
TGTGCCTGGAGACAGGGGGCTGAAGCTTTCTTT
>TRBD1|TRBJ1-2|TRBV18|NA
CASSPQQGAPYGYTF
TGTGCCAGCTCACCACAACAGGGGGCTCCCTATGGCTACACCTTC
>NA|TRBJ2-3|TRBV25-1|few
CASSEDRPTTQYF
TGTGCCAGCAGTGAAGACAGACCGACTACGCAGTATTTT
>NA|TRBJ2-1|TRBV6-5|NA
CAGGLGPYNEQFF
TGTGCCGGAGGACTTGGCCCCTACAATGAGCAGTTCTTC
>TRBD1|TRBJ1-2|TRBV30|NA
CAWSSTTGAGGYTF
TGTGCCTGGAGTTCGACTACAGGGGCGGGAGGCTACACCTTC
>NA|TRBJ1-2|TRBV30|once
CAWSVLRGAGYGYTF
TGTGCCTGGAGTGTACTTCGGGGAGCAGGCTATGGCTACACCTTC
>NA|TRBJ1-1|TRBV5-5|NA
CASSFRGETEAFF
TGTGCCAGCAGCTTCAGGGGCGAAACTGAAGCTTTCTTT
>TRBD1|TRBJ1-6|TRBV11-2|NA
CASGVENRGNSPLHF
TGTGCCAGCGGGGTCGAAAACAGGGGTAATTCACCCCTCCACTTT
>NA|TRBJ1-5|TRBV28|NA
CASSFSPRRGRAKPQHF
TGTGCCAGCAGTTTCTCGCCCAGACGAGGGAGGGCGAAGCCCCAGCATTTT
>NA|TRBJ2-7|TRBV10-3|NA
CAISGGGKAYEQYF
TGTGCCATCAGTGGGGGCGGCAAGGCCTACGAGCAGTACTTC
>NA|TRBJ1-5|TRBV6-5|NA
CATLGQHNQPQHF
TGTGCCACCCTTGGACAGCACAATCAGCCCCAGCATTTT
>NA|TRBJ1-1|TRBV7-9|NA
CASSFQGPNTEAFF
TGTGCCAGCAGCTTTCAGGGGCCGAACACTGAAGCTTTCTTT
>TRBD2|TRBJ2-1|TRBV3-1/TRBV3-2|NA
CASSQALSSGGAAEQFF
TGTGCCAGCAGCCAAGCTTTGTCTAGCGGGGGGGCCGCTGAGCAGTTCTTC